This record concerns one T cell receptor beta chain sequence. No antigen is known for it. This sample is part of a study of cytomegalovirus exposure and HLA in healthy donors. Study conclusions and caveats: Presence/absence analyses assumed roughly uniform sequencing depth across donors, which may not hold.

Primers: 60 Vbeta forward and 13 Jbeta reverse. The protocol was immunoSEQ multiplex PCR, while the TCRdb copy is restricted to in-frame clones and leaves out a portion. The sample has fewer than 120,000 clones, approximately 86% seen once. Germline CDR1 is GTSNPN and CDR2 is SVGIG (reference sequence). The CDR3 is made up of 14 amino acids. V was pared by 4 bases and J by 4 bases, with 16 bases between. This chain uses TRBV30 with TRBJ1-1, with a weak D call TRBD1 (5 bases). This TCR was recovered from a man aged 35-49 years in good health and CMV-seronegative. Sequenced material: PBMCs. The CDR3 DNA follows: TGTGCCTGGAACGAGGGGAAGGAGGGCACTGAAGCTTTCTTT. Translation gives CAWNEGKEGTEAFF.